This passage covers 17 T cell receptor beta chains from one sample sequenced in a study of blood T cells in healthy people across ages. Alongside a J-beta primer mix, a sample-barcoded 5' primer served in a second PCR lasting about 7 to 12 cycles. TCRdb analysed the 5' RACE reads with MiXCR anew, one entry per CDR3 protein. The data contain 1.5 million to 2 million distinct CDR3 sequences, about 35% of them singletons. Sample: blood. Receptor source: a woman aged 25 to 45 in good health.

The chain carries TRBV4-1 and TRBJ1-2, with a tentative D call TRBD1 (5 bases). Germline assignment: CDR1 MGHRA and CDR2 YSYEKL. The CDR3 is 16 residues long. Trimming removed 0 bases at V and 4 bases at J, with 15 bases between. CDR3 bases: TGCGCCAGCAGCCAAGAAGGGACCGGAAGCAGCTATGGCTACACCTTC. The encoded protein is CASSQEGTGSSYGYTF.

V is TRBV5-6 and J is TRBJ2-3; possibly TRBD1 or TRBD2 for D (6 bases each). Deletions cut 4 bases from V and 3 bases from J, with 15 bases between. CDR1 and CDR2 from the germline V gene are SGHDT and YYEEEE. This CDR3 is 15 amino acids long. The CDR3 sequence: CASSVNRRGTDTQYF. In nucleotides, the CDR3 is TGTGCCAGCAGCGTAAATCGGAGGGGGACAGATACGCAGTATTTT.

The rearrangement links TRBV6-5 to TRBJ2-5; maybe TRBD2 (6 bases). The CDR3 covers 14 residues. V lost 7 bases, J lost 4 bases, and 16 bases lay in between. CDR1 and CDR2 from the germline V gene are MNHEY and SVGAGI. Here the CDR3 reads CASTNDGGAETQYF. Here the CDR3 DNA reads TGTGCCAGCACCAACGACGGGGGAGCAGAGACCCAGTACTTC.

The rearrangement joins TRBV29-1 to TRBJ2-1; TRBD2 aligns across 10 bases. J was trimmed by 2 bases and V by 6 bases; bases with no gene match: 7. From germline, CDR1 is SQVTM and CDR2 ANQGSEA. This CDR3 has 15 residues. CDR3: CSVCLAGVTYNEQFF. CDR3 nucleotide sequence: TGCAGCGTGTGCCTAGCGGGAGTAACCTACAATGAGCAGTTCTTC.

The CDR3 here is CASRSRPWDLSTDTQYF. CDR3 in DNA: TGCGCCAGCAGATCCCGGCCGTGGGACTTGAGCACAGATACGCAGTATTTT. This chain uses TRBV5-1 with TRBJ2-3; D may be TRBD2 (6 bases). The V end lost 5 bases, the J end lost 0 bases, and 19 bases lay between the germline ends. The germline V gene has CDR1 SGHRS and CDR2 YFSETQ. The CDR3 contains 17 residues.

The chain combines TRBV3-1 with TRBJ1-1; 11 bases match TRBD1. V lost 0 bases and J lost 5; bases outside the gene matches: 8. CDR3 length: 17 amino acids. Per germline, CDR1 LGHDT and CDR2 YNNKEL (reference sequence). For the CDR3, the DNA is TGTGCCAGCAGCCAAGATCGGACAGGGGGCCTCGGAACTGAAGCTTTCTTT. It translates to CASSQDRTGGLGTEAFF.

This clonotype was seen a handful of times. The J gene is TRBJ2-7, the V gene TRBV25-1; no firm D call. The CDR3 contains 12 residues. With 0 bases removed from V and 5 bases from J, the gap between germline ends came to 5 bases. Germline CDR1 is MGHDK and CDR2 is SYGVNS. In nucleotides, the CDR3 is TGTGCCAGCAGTGAATACTGGAACGAGCAGTACTTC. Amino acid sequence: CASSEYWNEQYF.

This clonotype turned up a few times. The J gene is TRBJ2-6, the V gene TRBV5-8; TRBD1 aligns across 7 bases. The CDR3 has 15 amino acids. The germline V gene has CDR1 SGHTS and CDR2 YDEGEE. V lost 5 bases, J lost 3 bases, and 5 bases stayed unmatched. The CDR3 spells CASRRTGSGANVLTF. CDR3 nucleotide sequence: TGTGCCAGCAGAAGGACAGGCAGTGGGGCCAACGTCCTGACTTTC. The full variable domain, completed using reference TRBV5-8 and TRBJ2-6, is EAGVTQSPTHLIKTRGQQATLRCSPISGHTSVYWYQQALGLGLQFLLWYDEGEERNRGNFPPRFSGRQFPNYSSELNVNALELEDSALYLCASRRTGSGANVLTFGAGSRLTVL.

Points on this clonotype: The CDR3 carries no conserved terminal phenylalanine or tryptophan, so it likely arises from a read error. This chain uses TRBV2 with TRBJ2-3; D is unclear. V was cut by 0 bases and J by 0 bases, with 10 bases left in between. Germline V gene sequence: CDR1 SNHLY, CDR2 FYNNEI. This CDR3 spans 16 amino acids. CDR3 DNA: TGTGCCAGCAGTGAAGCGGGTAGTGCTAGCACAGATACGCAGTATTTA. As protein: CASSEAGSASTDTQYL.

As concerns this clonotype: Possible read error: a much larger clone is one base away. This chain links TRBV27 with TRBJ2-7; no reliable D call. Germline lookup yields CDR1 MNHEY and CDR2 SMNVEV (reference sequence). V was pared by 5 bases and J by 2 bases, with 16 bases between. The CDR3 has 15 amino acids. CDR3 DNA sequence: TGTGCCAGCAGTACGAAAAATAAGAGTCCCTACGAGCAGTACTTC. This translates into CASSTKNKSPYEQYF.

This clonotype was detected ten times or more. The chain has TRBV29-1 and TRBJ2-1; 10 bases fit TRBD2. With 3 bases clipped from V and 10 bases from J, the junction kept 15 bases outside the gene matches. Germline V gives CDR1 SQVTM, CDR2 ANQGSEA. This CDR3 has 16 amino acids. The CDR3 nucleotides are TGCAGCGTTGACCACCCGACTAGCGGGCGGAAACAAGAGCAGTTCTTC. This codes for CSVDHPTSGRKQEQFF.

The V call is TRBV5-1, the J call TRBJ1-4; D call uncertain. The V gene's germline CDR1 is SGHRS and CDR2 YFSETQ. This CDR3 is built from 17 residues. The ends were cut back, 0 bases at V and 10 bases at J, with 22 bases in the middle. CDR3 region: CASSLDWRGPLVGKLFF. The CDR3 DNA is TGCGCCAGCAGCTTGGATTGGCGAGGACCCTTGGTCGGAAAACTGTTTTTT.

This clonotype was detected only a few times. The CDR3 reads CSAREETDKETQYF. The CDR3 nucleotides read TGCAGTGCTAGAGAGGAGACAGATAAAGAGACCCAGTACTTC. J is TRBJ2-5 and V is TRBV20-1, with D tentatively TRBD1 (5 bases). V shed 0 bases and J shed 3 bases, with 11 bases lying between them. Germline loops: CDR1 DFQATT, CDR2 SNEGSKA (reference sequence). The CDR3 length is 14 residues.

The V call is TRBV29-1, the J call TRBJ1-3; no firm D call. Trimming shortened V by 3 bases and J by 0 bases, and 9 bases separated the two germline ends. This CDR3 has 14 amino acids. Germline CDR1 and CDR2: SQVTM and ANQGSEA. The DNA for the CDR3 is TGCAGCGTTGAGAGGGCGAACTCTGGAAACACCATATATTTT. Translation gives CSVERANSGNTIYF. Supplemented by reference TRBV29-1 and TRBJ1-3, the full variable domain reads SAVISQKPSRDICQRGTSLTIQCQVDSQVTMMFWYRQQPGQSLTLIATANQGSEATYESGFVIDKFPISRPNLTFSTLTVSNMSPEDSSIYLCSVERANSGNTIYFGEGSWLTVV.

The sample holds a few counts of this clonotype. This sequence joins TRBV10-3 and TRBJ1-6; 7 bases fit TRBD1. CDR3 length equals 15 residues. Germline values: CDR1 ENHRY, CDR2 SYGVKD. The V and J ends lost 6 bases and 13 bases, in that order; junction bases with no gene match: 15. The CDR3 DNA follows: TGTGCCATCAGCCCCGGGGACAGAGAAATTCGTCCCCTCCACTTT. As protein: CAISPGDREIRPLHF.

This chain links TRBV2 with TRBJ2-5; the match to TRBD2 covers 10 bases. The CDR3 sequence is 15 residues long. Germline-derived CDR1 and CDR2 are SNHLY and FYNNEI. Germline trimming cut 6 bases from V and 4 bases from J; bases unmatched to any gene: 8. CDR3 nucleotides: TGTGCCAGCAGAGCTAGCGGGGGAAGAGGAGAGACCCAGTACTTC. It codes for CASRASGGRGETQYF.

The rearrangement uses TRBV20-1 and TRBJ2-1; 9 bases line up with TRBD2. The CDR3 covers 19 residues. The germline CDR1 and CDR2 sequences are DFQATT and SNEGSKA (reference sequence). The V and J ends lost 1 base and 5 bases, in that order; junction bases with no gene match: 18. CDR3 bases: TGCAGTGCTAGAGCCCTTCTCGTAGCGGGGGCTCCCCCCAACAATGAGCAGTTCTTC. Translated, it gives CSARALLVAGAPPNNEQFF.